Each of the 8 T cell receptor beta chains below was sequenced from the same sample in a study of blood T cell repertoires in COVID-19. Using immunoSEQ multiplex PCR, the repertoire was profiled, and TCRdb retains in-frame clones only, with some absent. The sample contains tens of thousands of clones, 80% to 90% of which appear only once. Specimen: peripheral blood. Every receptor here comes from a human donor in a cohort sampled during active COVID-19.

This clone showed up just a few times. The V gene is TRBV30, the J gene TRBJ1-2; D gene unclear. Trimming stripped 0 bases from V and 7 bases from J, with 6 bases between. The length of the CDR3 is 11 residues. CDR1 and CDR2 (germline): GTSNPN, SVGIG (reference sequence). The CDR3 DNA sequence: TGTGCCTGGAGTGTAGTGGCTGGCTACACCTTC. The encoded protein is CAWSVVAGYTF.

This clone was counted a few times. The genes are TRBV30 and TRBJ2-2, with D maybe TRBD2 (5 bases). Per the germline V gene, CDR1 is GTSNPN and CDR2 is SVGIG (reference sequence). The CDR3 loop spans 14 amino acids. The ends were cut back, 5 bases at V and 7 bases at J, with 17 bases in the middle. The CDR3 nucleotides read TGTGCCTGGGACTACGGGATTGCTGGCGGGGAGCTGTTTTTT. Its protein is CAWDYGIAGGELFF.

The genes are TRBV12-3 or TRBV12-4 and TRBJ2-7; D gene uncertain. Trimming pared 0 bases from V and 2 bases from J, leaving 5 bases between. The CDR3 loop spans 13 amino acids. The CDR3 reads CASSLAQTYEQYF. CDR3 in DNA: TGTGCCAGCAGTTTAGCGCAGACCTACGAGCAGTACTTC.

CDR3 region: CASSLGVTAYGYTF. For the CDR3, the DNA is TGTGCCAGCAGCTTAGGCGTGACAGCATATGGCTACACCTTC. The rearrangement uses TRBV7-9 and TRBJ1-2; a possible D gene is TRBD1 (5 bases). This CDR3 is 14 amino acids long. Germline V gene lookup returns CDR1 SEHNR and CDR2 FQNEAQ (reference sequence). Trimming took off 1 base at V and 5 bases at J, with 11 bases between the two ends.

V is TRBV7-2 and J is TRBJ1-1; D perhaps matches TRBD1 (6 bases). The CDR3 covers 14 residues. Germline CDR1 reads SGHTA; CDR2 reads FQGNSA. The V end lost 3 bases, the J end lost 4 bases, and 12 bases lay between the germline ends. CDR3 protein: CASSFRGWSTEAFF. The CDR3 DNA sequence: TGTGCCAGCAGCTTCAGGGGTTGGAGCACTGAAGCTTTCTTT. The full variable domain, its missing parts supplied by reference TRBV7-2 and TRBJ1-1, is GAGVSQSPSNKVTEKGKDVELRCDPISGHTALYWYRQSLGQGLEFLIYFQGNSAPDKSGLPSDRFSAERTGGSVSTLTIQRTQQEDSAVYLCASSFRGWSTEAFFGQGTRLTVV.

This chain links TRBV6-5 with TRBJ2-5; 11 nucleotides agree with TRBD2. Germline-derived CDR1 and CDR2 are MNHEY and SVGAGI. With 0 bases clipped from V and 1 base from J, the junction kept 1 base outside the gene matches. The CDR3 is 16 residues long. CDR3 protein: CASSYSGTSGQETQYF. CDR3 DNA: TGTGCCAGCAGTTACTCCGGGACTAGCGGCCAAGAGACCCAGTACTTC.

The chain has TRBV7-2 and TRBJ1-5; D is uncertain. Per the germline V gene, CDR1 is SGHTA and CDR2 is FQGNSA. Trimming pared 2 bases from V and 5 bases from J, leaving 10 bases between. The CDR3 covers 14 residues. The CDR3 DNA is TGTGCCAGCAGCTTATCCCGGTCCGATCAGCCCCAGCATTTT. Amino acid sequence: CASSLSRSDQPQHF.

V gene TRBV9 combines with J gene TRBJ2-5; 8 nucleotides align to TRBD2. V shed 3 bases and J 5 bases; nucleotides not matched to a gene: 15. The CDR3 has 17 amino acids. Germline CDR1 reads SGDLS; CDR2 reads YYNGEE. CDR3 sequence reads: CASSGSGGAGEWETQYF. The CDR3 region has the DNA TGTGCCAGCAGCGGCTCCGGGGGGGCGGGAGAATGGGAGACCCAGTACTTC. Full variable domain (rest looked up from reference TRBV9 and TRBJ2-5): DSGVTQTPKHLITATGQRVTLRCSPRSGDLSVYWYQQSLDQGLQFLIQYYNGEERAKGNILERFSAQQFPDLHSELNLSSLELGDSALYFCASSGSGGAGEWETQYFGPGTRLLVL.